This paragraph reports one T cell receptor (beta chain). This sample was included in a study of blood T cell repertoires in COVID-19. As for the study in general: The analysed material was cDNA or gDNA that came from T cells, B-cell-depleted T cells, or PBMCs.

It was within 2 weeks before study entry that exposed participants met a COVID-19 case. TCRdb keeps only in-frame clones here, not all; method: immunoSEQ multiplex PCR. The table has 350,000 to 400,000 clones, approximately 90% seen once. V lost 4 bases to trimming and J lost 6 bases; unmatched junction nucleotides: 7. The germline CDR1 and CDR2 sequences are SGHTA and FQGTGA. This CDR3 region has 15 residues. The chain uses TRBV7-3 and TRBJ2-1; 9 bases agree with TRBD2. The sequenced sample was PBMCs or T cells enriched from blood (not recorded which). The sequence was obtained from a woman aged 40 to 49 who had been exposed to COVID-19. CDR3 loop: CASSSDGTSSNEQFF. The CDR3 DNA is TGTGCCAGCAGCTCCGACGGGACTAGCTCCAATGAGCAGTTCTTC.